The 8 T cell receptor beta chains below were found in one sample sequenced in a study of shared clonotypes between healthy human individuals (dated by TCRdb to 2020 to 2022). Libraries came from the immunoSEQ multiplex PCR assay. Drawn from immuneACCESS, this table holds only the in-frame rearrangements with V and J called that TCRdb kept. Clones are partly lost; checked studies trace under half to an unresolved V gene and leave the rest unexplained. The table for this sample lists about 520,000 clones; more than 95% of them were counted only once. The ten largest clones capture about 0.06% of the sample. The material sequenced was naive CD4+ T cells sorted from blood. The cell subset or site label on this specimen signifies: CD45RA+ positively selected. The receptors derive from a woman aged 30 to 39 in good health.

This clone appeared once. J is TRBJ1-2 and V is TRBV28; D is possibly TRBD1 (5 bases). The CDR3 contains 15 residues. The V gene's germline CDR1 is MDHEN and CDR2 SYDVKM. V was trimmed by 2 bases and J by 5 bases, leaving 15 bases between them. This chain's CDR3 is CASSLSGRVAYGYTF. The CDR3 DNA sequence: TGTGCCAGCAGTTTAAGCGGCAGGGTAGCATATGGCTACACCTTC.

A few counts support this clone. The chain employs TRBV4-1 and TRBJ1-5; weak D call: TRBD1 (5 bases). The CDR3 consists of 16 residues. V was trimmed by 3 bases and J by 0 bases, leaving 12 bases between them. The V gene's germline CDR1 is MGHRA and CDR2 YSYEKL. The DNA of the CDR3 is TGCGCCAGCAGCCAGGTAGGGACTGGTAGCAATCAGCCCCAGCATTTT. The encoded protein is CASSQVGTGSNQPQHF.

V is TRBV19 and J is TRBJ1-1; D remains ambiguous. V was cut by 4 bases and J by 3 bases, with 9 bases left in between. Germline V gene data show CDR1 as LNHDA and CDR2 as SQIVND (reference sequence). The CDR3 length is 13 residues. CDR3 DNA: TGTGCCAGTAGTACCCTGGATCACACTGAAGCTTTCTTT. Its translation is CASSTLDHTEAFF.

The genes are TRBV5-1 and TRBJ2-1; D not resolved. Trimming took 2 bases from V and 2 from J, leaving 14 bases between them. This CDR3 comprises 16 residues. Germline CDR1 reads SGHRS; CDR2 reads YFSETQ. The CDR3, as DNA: TGCGCCAGCAGCTTAACGTCGTCTGGCCCCTACAATGAGCAGTTCTTC. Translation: CASSLTSSGPYNEQFF.

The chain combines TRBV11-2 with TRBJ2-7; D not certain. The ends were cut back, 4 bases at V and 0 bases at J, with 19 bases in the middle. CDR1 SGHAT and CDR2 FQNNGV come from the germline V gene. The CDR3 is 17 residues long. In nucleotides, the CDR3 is TGTGCCAGCAGCTCCCACGACGTGAGGCTTGCCTCCTACGAGCAGTACTTC. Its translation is CASSSHDVRLASYEQYF. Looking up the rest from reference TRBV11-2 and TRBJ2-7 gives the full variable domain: EAGVAQSPRYKIIEKRQSVAFWCNPISGHATLYWYQQILGQGPKLLIQFQNNGVVDDSQLPKDRFSAERLKGVDSTLKIQPAKLEDSAVYLCASSSHDVRLASYEQYFGPGTRLTVT.

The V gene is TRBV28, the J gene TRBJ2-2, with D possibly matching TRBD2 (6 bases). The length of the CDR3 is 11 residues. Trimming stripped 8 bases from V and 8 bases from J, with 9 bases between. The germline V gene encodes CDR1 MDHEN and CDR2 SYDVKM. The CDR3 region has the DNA TGTGCCAGCCGGGGGTTGGGGGAGCTGTTTTTT. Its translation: CASRGLGELFF.

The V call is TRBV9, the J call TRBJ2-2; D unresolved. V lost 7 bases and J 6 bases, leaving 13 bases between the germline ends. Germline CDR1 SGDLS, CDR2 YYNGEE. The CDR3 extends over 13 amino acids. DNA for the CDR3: TGTGCCAGCGGGCTAGTCGGTTCCGGGGAGCTGTTTTTT. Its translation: CASGLVGSGELFF.

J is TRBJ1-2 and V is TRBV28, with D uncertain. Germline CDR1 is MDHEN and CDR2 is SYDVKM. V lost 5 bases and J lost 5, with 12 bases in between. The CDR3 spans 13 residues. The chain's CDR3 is CASSQSADYGYTF. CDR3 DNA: TGTGCCAGCAGTCAGAGCGCAGATTATGGCTACACCTTC.